This is a list of T cell receptor beta chains from one sample in a study of yellow fever vaccine responses in identical twins. TCRdb ran MiXCR on the RT-PCR reads and lists one entry per CDR3 protein. This sample has more than 30,000 distinct CDR3 sequences, with 50% to 75% found just once. The source material was T cells from blood (PBMCs), unsorted or a sorted subset (not recorded which), sampled before or after yellow fever vaccination (not recorded which). The receptors shown here come from a woman aged 18-29 years who received the yellow fever vaccine. The CDR3 runs from the conserved cysteine through the conserved F or W. Some rows mark clone size as missing; the rest say once, few, many or name a class of expanded clone.

V	size	length	J	CDR3
TRBV3-1	-	15	TRBJ1-3	CASSQASALGNTIYF
TRBV10-3	-	16	TRBJ2-2	CAISIAGEMGTGELFF
TRBV29-1	-	11	TRBJ2-1	CSLDKYNEQFF
TRBV29-1	-	12	TRBJ2-5	CSLRANQETQYF
TRBV28	few	12	TRBJ2-7	CASRDNSYEQYF
TRBV9	few	14	TRBJ1-1	CASSPGAGNTEAFF
TRBV29-1	-	12	TRBJ2-3	CSGGTYTDTQYF
TRBV4-1	-	16	TRBJ1-2	CASSLQQGAFNYGYTF
TRBV5-1	-	14	TRBJ2-5	CASSFSGGKETQYF
TRBV2	-	15	TRBJ1-6	CASSYDSGGNSPLHF
TRBV2	-	14	TRBJ1-1	CASSDKGIHTEAFF
TRBV3-1	-	11	TRBJ2-1	CASSRPTEQFF
TRBV20-1	-	15	TRBJ1-4	CSAHLRQGAGEKLFF
TRBV9	-	13	TRBJ2-3	CASSGPRADTQYF
TRBV4-1	few	13	TRBJ2-1	CASSQESAHEQFF
TRBV24-1	-	13	TRBJ2-1	CATSDWQLNEQFF
TRBV11-1	once	17	TRBJ2-1	CASSLGGGIAGRREQFF
TRBV29-1	-	11	TRBJ2-2	CSVAGTGELFF
TRBV4-3	-	15	TRBJ2-5	CASSQDAGGSETQYF
TRBV6-1	-	15	TRBJ2-3	CASSEEGIRTDTQYF
TRBV18	-	15	TRBJ1-5	CASSPGMISNQPQHF
TRBV11-3	-	15	TRBJ1-2	CASSLAPGQGLGYTF
TRBV14	few	14	TRBJ1-1	CASSTDRLNTEAFF
TRBV4-1	-	17	TRBJ2-3	CASSPDGLAGAADTQYF
TRBV5-1	-	14	TRBJ1-2	CASSTSGTDYGYTF
TRBV15	-	18	TRBJ2-1	CATSRAQDYSTSYNEQFF
TRBV4-1	-	17	TRBJ1-5	CASSQRGPSGSNQPQHF
TRBV11-3	few	15	TRBJ2-7	CASSHGTSGIYEQYF
TRBV29-1	-	13	TRBJ1-1	CSVEGGTNTEAFF
TRBV7-2	-	14	TRBJ2-3	CASSLAGGIDTQYF
TRBV19	few	15	TRBJ2-1	CASSMREVTYNEQFF
TRBV29-1	-	14	TRBJ2-1	CSVVYWGRDNEQFF
TRBV29-1	few	11	TRBJ2-3	CSVVMADTQYF
TRBV19	-	14	TRBJ2-1	CASKIEGSYNEQFF
TRBV12-3/TRBV12-4	-	17	TRBJ1-6	CASSTSPDRGNNSPLHF
TRBV7-9	-	15	TRBJ1-2	CASSFADRGSKGYTF
TRBV7-9	-	12	TRBJ2-3	CASSSRSDTQYF
TRBV29-1	-	13	TRBJ2-1	CSVRQGTYNEQFF
TRBV10-1	-	13	TRBJ2-5	CASSESIGGTQYF
TRBV12-3/TRBV12-4	-	13	TRBJ2-1	CASSTRTDNEQFF
TRBV28	few	17	TRBJ2-1	CASSSPPLAGYYNEQFF
TRBV14	-	16	TRBJ2-3	CASSQARHYMADTQYF